This TCR beta chain was found in a study of T cells in Graves' hyperthyroidism and ophthalmopathy. Overall study results and limits: Among thyroid clonotypes expanded above 0.001, most also appeared in blood.

Progressors' blood was drawn at hyperthyroidism diagnosis, before ophthalmopathy symptoms. Amplified TCR beta CDR3 regions came from RNA transcripts. The HTBI set primed first-round TCR CDR3 RT-PCR. TCRdb redid the calling of the multiplex PCR reads with MiXCR, one entry per CDR3 protein. This sample has 150,000 or so distinct CDR3 sequences, with about 20% found just once. The ends were cut back, 2 bases at V and 7 bases at J, with 12 bases in the middle. The V gene's germline CDR1 is PRHDT and CDR2 FYEKMQ (reference sequence). The CDR3 loop spans 14 amino acids. In the case of this clonotype: Its cognate antigen is unknown.

Sequencing was done on a sample of blood. The chain links TRBV13 to TRBJ1-5, with a tentative D call TRBD1 (6 bases). The receptor was derived from a woman aged 45-59 years with Graves' hyperthyroidism that later progressed to Graves' ophthalmopathy. Here the CDR3 DNA reads TGTGCCAGCAGCTTAAGTAGGGGGGAACAGCCCCAGCATTTT. It is translated as CASSLSRGEQPQHF.